These T cell receptor beta chains were read from a single sample in a study of T-cell reconstitution after alpha-beta-depleted transplantation in children. TCRdb recomputed calls from the PCR reads with MiXCR, one row per CDR3 protein. Of roughly 500,000 distinct CDR3 sequences listed, approximately 10% are singletons. The source material was PBMCs, sampled before TCRalphabeta/CD19-depleted stem cell transplant. Every receptor here comes from a child under 10 years old with inherited bone marrow failure, due to receive a stem cell transplant. CDR3s include the opening cysteine and the closing phenylalanine or tryptophan. Fields, in order: clone size, V gene, J gene, D gene, CDR3 protein, CDR3 DNA. D genes are given only for firm matches. A clone size is listed for some rows: how often the clone was seen (once, few, many), or a class if it is expanded.

many	TRBV20-1	TRBJ2-7	TRBD2	CSAQSTSGIWEQYF	TGCAGTGCCCAATCGACTAGCGGGATCTGGGAGCAGTACTTC
many	TRBV20-1	TRBJ2-7	TRBD2	CSARIRPGGPLEQYF	TGCAGTGCTAGAATACGACCGGGAGGGCCATTAGAGCAGTACTTC
many	TRBV27	TRBJ2-1	.	CASSFRDGAYNEQFF	TGTGCCAGCAGTTTTCGGGATGGGGCCTACAATGAGCAGTTCTTC
many	TRBV11-2	TRBJ2-1	TRBD1	CASSLAGQGQFF	TGTGCCAGCAGCTTAGCCGGACAGGGCCAGTTCTTC
.	TRBV29-1	TRBJ2-1	TRBD2	CSVETSGRLGFIDEQFF	TGCAGCGTCGAGACTAGCGGGAGGTTAGGGTTTATCGATGAGCAGTTCTTC
.	TRBV6-5	TRBJ2-3	.	CASSYSFDNPQYF	TGTGCCAGCAGTTACTCGTTCGACAACCCCCAGTATTTT
.	TRBV6-1	TRBJ2-7	TRBD1	CASRIRRDRFSGKQYF	TGTGCCAGCAGGATCCGGCGGGACAGGTTTTCCGGGAAGCAGTACTTC
many	TRBV18	TRBJ2-7	.	CASSRTATNYEQYF	TGTGCCAGCTCCAGGACAGCAACAAATTACGAGCAGTACTTC
many	TRBV20-1	TRBJ2-7	.	CSAPQTSSYEQYF	TGCAGTGCCCCCCAGACTAGCTCCTACGAGCAGTACTTC
many	TRBV5-1	TRBJ2-6	.	CASSLLTGANVLTF	TGCGCCAGCAGCTTACTGACAGGGGCCAACGTCCTGACTTTC